This T cell receptor (beta chain) was observed in a study of T cell responses to AZD1222 COVID-19 vaccine. Study conclusions and caveats: Donors, mostly white British, included more females; clonal diversity was possibly underestimated. Breadth and depth of Spike-specific TCRs rose after two AZD1222 doses. Sampling that yielded the repertoires occurred only after the peak T cell response.

Samples with a second dose at about 4 or about 12 weeks were pooled together. J was trimmed by 4 bases and V by 5 bases; bases with no gene match: 9. Germline CDR1 and CDR2: LNHDA and SQIVND (reference sequence). The CDR3 sequence is 18 residues long. This clone is a singleton in its sample. Its antigen is undetermined. TCRdb's copy holds only in-frame clones and misses some; the assay was immunoSEQ multiplex PCR. The repertoire holds 120,000 to 150,000 clones, around 84% seen once, with approximately 5.4% in the top ten. The sample in question was peripheral blood, obtained 28 days after the second AZD1222 dose. V is TRBV19 and J is TRBJ2-3; TRBD2 aligns across 16 bases. The clonotype comes from an adult who received the AZD1222 COVID-19 vaccine. CDR3 residues: CASSAGTSGRAHPDTQYF. The CDR3 DNA follows: TGTGCCAGTAGTGCCGGGACTAGCGGGAGGGCCCATCCAGATACGCAGTATTTT.